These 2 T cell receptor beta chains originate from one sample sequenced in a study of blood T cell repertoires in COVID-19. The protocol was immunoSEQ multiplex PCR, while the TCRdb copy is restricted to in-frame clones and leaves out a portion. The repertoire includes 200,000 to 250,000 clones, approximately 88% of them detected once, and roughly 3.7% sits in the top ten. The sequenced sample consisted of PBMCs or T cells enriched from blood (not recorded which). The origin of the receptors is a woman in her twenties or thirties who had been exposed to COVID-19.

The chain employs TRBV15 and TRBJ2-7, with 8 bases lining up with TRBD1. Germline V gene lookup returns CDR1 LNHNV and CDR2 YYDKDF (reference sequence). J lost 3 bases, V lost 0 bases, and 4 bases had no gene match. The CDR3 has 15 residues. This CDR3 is CATSRDGTGVYEQYF. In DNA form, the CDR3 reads TGTGCCACCAGCAGAGATGGGACAGGTGTCTACGAGCAGTACTTC.

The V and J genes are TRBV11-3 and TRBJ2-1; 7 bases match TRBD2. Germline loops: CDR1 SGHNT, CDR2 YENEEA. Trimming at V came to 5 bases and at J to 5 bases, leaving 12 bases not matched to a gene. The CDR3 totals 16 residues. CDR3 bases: TGTGCCAGCAGCCCCAGACTTGCGGGAGAAAACAATGAGCAGTTCTTC. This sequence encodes CASSPRLAGENNEQFF.